This TCR beta chain is drawn from a study of blood T cells in healthy people across ages. Study-level results: Age advanced and TCR beta diversity per million T cells fell, roughly linearly. The lack of PBMC sorting stopped any conclusive naive versus antigen-experienced comparison.

Combining a sample-barcoded 5' primer with a J-beta primer mix, a second PCR ran for roughly 6 to 11 cycles. A minimum of 3 million CDR3-containing paired-end reads was obtained for each sample. MiXCR, applied by TCRdb to the 5' RACE reads, yields one record per CDR3 protein. Here the sample spans approximately 1,100,000 distinct CDR3 sequences, more than 40% being singletons. Germline assignment: CDR1 SGDLS and CDR2 YYNGEE. The CDR3 runs 16 residues. V dropped 0 bases and J dropped 0 bases, with 13 bases sitting between them. Each sample yielded at least 5.5 micrograms of PBMC total RNA. This clonotype has just a few counts. Its cognate antigen is unknown.

Sequencing was done on a sample of blood. The TCR originated in a woman aged 60 to 75 in good health. This sequence joins TRBV9 and TRBJ2-7, with D uncertain. In nucleotides, the CDR3 is TGTGCCAGCAGCGTAGCGGCCAGTCCGAGCTCCTACGAGCAGTACTTC. Its protein is CASSVAASPSSYEQYF.